This is a list of T cell receptor beta chains from one sample in a study of T cell responses to AZD1222 COVID-19 vaccine. Data came from immunoSEQ multiplex PCR; TCRdb stores just in-frame clones and leaves some out. This sample has fewer than 120,000 clones, with 65% to 85% found just once. The specimen was peripheral blood, collected on day 0 of AZD1222 vaccination. These receptors all stem from an adult in good health. Each CDR3 is given with its conserved first and last residue. The D gene is left open where the match is weak. Some rows mark clone size as missing; the rest say once, few, many or name a class of expanded clone.

d_gene: .
j_gene: TRBJ2-1
v_gene: TRBV4-1
abundance: .
len: 15
CDR3nt: TGCGCCAGCAGCCACCCTACCCAAGGTTTCAATGAGCAGTTCTTC
CDR3aa: CASSHPTQGFNEQFF

d_gene: TRBD1
j_gene: TRBJ1-4
v_gene: TRBV5-5
abundance: .
len: 17
CDR3nt: TGTGCCAGCAGCTCAGATCCCGGGACAGGTTTCGGTGAAAAACTGTTTTTT
CDR3aa: CASSSDPGTGFGEKLFF

d_gene: .
j_gene: TRBJ1-1
v_gene: TRBV27
abundance: few
len: 14
CDR3nt: TGTGCCAGCAGTCCCTTGGGGCGGAACACTGAAGCTTTCTTT
CDR3aa: CASSPLGRNTEAFF

d_gene: .
j_gene: TRBJ2-7
v_gene: TRBV27
abundance: .
len: 14
CDR3nt: TGTGCCAGCAGTTCCAACGGGAGATCCTACGAGCAGTACTTC
CDR3aa: CASSSNGRSYEQYF

d_gene: TRBD2
j_gene: TRBJ2-1
v_gene: TRBV4-3
abundance: .
len: 17
CDR3nt: TGCGCCAGCAGCCCACGACTAGCGGGGGGTCGCGGCAATGAGCAGTTCTTC
CDR3aa: CASSPRLAGGRGNEQFF

d_gene: .
j_gene: TRBJ2-3
v_gene: TRBV2
abundance: .
len: 16
CDR3nt: TGTGCCAGCAGGGTGCGTGGAGGGGTCGGCACAGATACGCAGTATTTT
CDR3aa: CASRVRGGVGTDTQYF

d_gene: .
j_gene: TRBJ2-5
v_gene: TRBV18
abundance: once
len: 13
CDR3nt: TGTGCCAGCTCACCAGCGGGGCAAGAGACCCAGTACTTC
CDR3aa: CASSPAGQETQYF

d_gene: .
j_gene: TRBJ1-6
v_gene: TRBV28
abundance: .
len: 17
CDR3nt: TGTGCCAGCAGTTTAAGGCGTATGGGACGGCGGGGTTCACCCCTCCACTTT
CDR3aa: CASSLRRMGRRGSPLHF

d_gene: TRBD1
j_gene: TRBJ2-1
v_gene: TRBV27
abundance: .
len: 17
CDR3nt: TGTGCCAGCAGTTTAAGAATGGGGACAGGGTCAGGCGATGAGCAGTTCTTC
CDR3aa: CASSLRMGTGSGDEQFF

d_gene: TRBD1
j_gene: TRBJ2-7
v_gene: TRBV24-1
abundance: .
len: 17
CDR3nt: TGTGCCACCAGTGATACCTTTCCGACAGGGGTTATCTACGAGCAGTACTTC
CDR3aa: CATSDTFPTGVIYEQYF

d_gene: .
j_gene: TRBJ1-4
v_gene: TRBV7-2
abundance: .
len: 15
CDR3nt: TGTGCCAGCAGCGGGGGACCTGGAAGGAATGAAAAACTGTTTTTT
CDR3aa: CASSGGPGRNEKLFF

d_gene: .
j_gene: TRBJ1-2
v_gene: TRBV28
abundance: .
len: 13
CDR3nt: TGTGCCACCCCCGGGAGAGGGGTGTATGGCTACACCTTC
CDR3aa: CATPGRGVYGYTF

d_gene: TRBD2
j_gene: TRBJ2-5
v_gene: TRBV30
abundance: .
len: 13
CDR3nt: TGTGCCTGGGCCTTGGGGGGAGGGGAGACCCAGTACTTC
CDR3aa: CAWALGGGETQYF

d_gene: .
j_gene: TRBJ2-2
v_gene: TRBV6-1
abundance: .
len: 14
CDR3nt: TGTGCCAGCAGTGAAATTTGGAACACCGGGGAGCTGTTTTTT
CDR3aa: CASSEIWNTGELFF

d_gene: .
j_gene: TRBJ2-6
v_gene: TRBV18
abundance: .
len: 15
CDR3nt: TGCGCCAGCTCACCACAGGACCCTGGGGCCAACGTCCTGACTTTC
CDR3aa: CASSPQDPGANVLTF

d_gene: .
j_gene: TRBJ1-5
v_gene: TRBV6-2/TRBV6-3
abundance: .
len: 13
CDR3nt: TGTGCCAGCAGCGATGCCACAGTCCAGCCCCAGCATTTT
CDR3aa: CASSDATVQPQHF

d_gene: .
j_gene: TRBJ2-7
v_gene: TRBV28
abundance: .
len: 16
CDR3nt: TGTGCCAGCAGTCCCCCCCTGGGACCCGTGGGCTACGAGCAGTACTTC
CDR3aa: CASSPPLGPVGYEQYF

d_gene: .
j_gene: TRBJ2-5
v_gene: TRBV29-1
abundance: .
len: 14
CDR3nt: TGCAGCGTTGTCAGACAGGGAGGACAAGAGACCCAGTACTTC
CDR3aa: CSVVRQGGQETQYF

d_gene: TRBD2
j_gene: TRBJ2-3
v_gene: TRBV15
abundance: .
len: 17
CDR3nt: TGTGCCACCAGCAGGGTGCCGCCCGGGGAGCGGGGTCTGGAGCAGTATTTT
CDR3aa: CATSRVPPGERGLEQYF

d_gene: TRBD2
j_gene: TRBJ2-1
v_gene: TRBV6-2/TRBV6-3
abundance: .
len: 15
CDR3nt: TGTGCCAGCAGTTTACTAGCGGGAGGGCCCGATGAGCAGTTCTTC
CDR3aa: CASSLLAGGPDEQFF

d_gene: TRBD1
j_gene: TRBJ1-4
v_gene: TRBV7-9
abundance: .
len: 13
CDR3nt: TGTGCCAGCACCCGGGACAGGGATGAAAAACTGTTTTTT
CDR3aa: CASTRDRDEKLFF

d_gene: .
j_gene: TRBJ2-2
v_gene: TRBV27
abundance: once
len: 18
CDR3nt: TGTGCCAGCACCGGGACAGGACGGACTAGCGCCCTCACCGGGGAGCTGTTTTTT
CDR3aa: CASTGTGRTSALTGELFF

d_gene: TRBD2
j_gene: TRBJ2-7
v_gene: TRBV5-1
abundance: .
len: 17
CDR3nt: TGCGCCAGCAGCCATAGCGTCACTAGCGGGGGGCTCAACGAGCAGTACTTC
CDR3aa: CASSHSVTSGGLNEQYF

d_gene: TRBD1
j_gene: TRBJ2-5
v_gene: TRBV5-6
abundance: few
len: 14
CDR3nt: TGTGCCAGCAGGGCGACAGGGGGCGGAGAGACCCAGTACTTC
CDR3aa: CASRATGGGETQYF

d_gene: TRBD1
j_gene: TRBJ1-6
v_gene: TRBV7-2
abundance: .
len: 15
CDR3nt: TGTGCCAGCAGCCAGGAGACAGGGGTGGTTTCACCCCTCCACTTT
CDR3aa: CASSQETGVVSPLHF

d_gene: .
j_gene: TRBJ1-1
v_gene: TRBV7-2
abundance: .
len: 14
CDR3nt: TGTGCCAGCAGCTTATCACGGATGAACACTGAAGCTTTCTTT
CDR3aa: CASSLSRMNTEAFF

d_gene: TRBD1
j_gene: TRBJ1-2
v_gene: TRBV6-5
abundance: .
len: 15
CDR3nt: TGTGCCAGCAGTTACCCGGGACAGGGGATAAAAGGCTACACCTTC
CDR3aa: CASSYPGQGIKGYTF

d_gene: .
j_gene: TRBJ2-1
v_gene: TRBV5-3
abundance: .
len: 9
CDR3nt: TGTGCCAGAAGGTATGAGCAGTTCTTC
CDR3aa: CARRYEQFF

d_gene: .
j_gene: TRBJ1-4
v_gene: TRBV18
abundance: .
len: 14
CDR3nt: TGTGCCAGCTCCCACGACATATGGGATGAAAAACTGTTTTTT
CDR3aa: CASSHDIWDEKLFF

d_gene: .
j_gene: TRBJ2-3
v_gene: TRBV19
abundance: .
len: 15
CDR3nt: TGTGCCAGTAGGAGGGGGGACCTGAGCACAGATACGCAGTATTTT
CDR3aa: CASRRGDLSTDTQYF

d_gene: TRBD1
j_gene: TRBJ1-4
v_gene: TRBV18
abundance: .
len: 15
CDR3nt: TGTGCCAGCTCACCGACACAGGGGAGAAATGAAAAACTGTTTTTT
CDR3aa: CASSPTQGRNEKLFF

d_gene: .
j_gene: TRBJ2-7
v_gene: TRBV28
abundance: .
len: 14
CDR3nt: TGTGCCAGCAGCGGGGCGAGCACTTCCTACGAGCAGTACTTC
CDR3aa: CASSGASTSYEQYF

d_gene: .
j_gene: TRBJ1-1
v_gene: TRBV12-3/TRBV12-4
abundance: .
len: 10
CDR3nt: TGTGCCAGCAGAACATACGAAGCTTTCTTT
CDR3aa: CASRTYEAFF

d_gene: .
j_gene: TRBJ1-2
v_gene: TRBV9
abundance: .
len: 15
CDR3nt: TGTGCCAGCAGCGCCCTTGGGTCGCTTAACTATGGCTACACCTTC
CDR3aa: CASSALGSLNYGYTF

d_gene: .
j_gene: TRBJ2-5
v_gene: TRBV28
abundance: .
len: 14
CDR3nt: TGTGCCAGCAGTTTTAGACAGGTTGGAGAGACCCAGTACTTC
CDR3aa: CASSFRQVGETQYF

d_gene: .
j_gene: TRBJ1-1
v_gene: TRBV19
abundance: .
len: 15
CDR3nt: TGTGCCAGTAACCCTTTAGAAGGGCGTAGAACTGAAGCTTTCTTT
CDR3aa: CASNPLEGRRTEAFF

d_gene: TRBD1
j_gene: TRBJ1-2
v_gene: TRBV5-1
abundance: .
len: 14
CDR3nt: TGCGCCAGCAGCTCACAGGGGCTGGGGTATGGCTACACCTTC
CDR3aa: CASSSQGLGYGYTF

d_gene: .
j_gene: TRBJ2-7
v_gene: TRBV28
abundance: .
len: 13
CDR3nt: TGTGCCAGCACCCCCGGGTCGACCTACGAGCAGTACTTC
CDR3aa: CASTPGSTYEQYF

d_gene: .
j_gene: TRBJ2-7
v_gene: TRBV10-1
abundance: .
len: 11
CDR3nt: TGCGCCAGCAGCTCAGGGTGGGAGCAGTACTTC
CDR3aa: CASSSGWEQYF

d_gene: .
j_gene: TRBJ2-2
v_gene: TRBV7-9
abundance: .
len: 14
CDR3nt: TGTGCCAGCGGCGGGGATACGAACACCGGGGAGCTGTTTTTT
CDR3aa: CASGGDTNTGELFF

d_gene: TRBD1
j_gene: TRBJ1-5
v_gene: TRBV7-6
abundance: .
len: 17
CDR3nt: TGTGCCAGCAGCTTAGCTTCGTGGCAGGGGGGAAATCAGCCCCAGCATTTT
CDR3aa: CASSLASWQGGNQPQHF

d_gene: .
j_gene: TRBJ1-1
v_gene: TRBV19
abundance: .
len: 13
CDR3nt: TGTGCCAGTAGTAACAGGGCGGGCACTGAAGCTTTCTTT
CDR3aa: CASSNRAGTEAFF

d_gene: .
j_gene: TRBJ1-1
v_gene: TRBV7-2
abundance: .
len: 15
CDR3nt: TGTGCCAGCAGCCGTACCGGGACGCAGGACACTGAAGCTTTCTTT
CDR3aa: CASSRTGTQDTEAFF

d_gene: .
j_gene: TRBJ1-5
v_gene: TRBV6-2/TRBV6-3
abundance: .
len: 17
CDR3nt: TGTGCCAGCAGTTACTCGACTCAGGGTTATAGCAATCAGCCCCAGCATTTT
CDR3aa: CASSYSTQGYSNQPQHF

d_gene: .
j_gene: TRBJ2-6
v_gene: TRBV6-2/TRBV6-3
abundance: .
len: 14
CDR3nt: TGTGCCAGCACCCCGGGGTCTGGGGCCAACGTCCTGACTTTC
CDR3aa: CASTPGSGANVLTF

d_gene: TRBD2
j_gene: TRBJ2-7
v_gene: TRBV7-2
abundance: .
len: 17
CDR3nt: TGTGCCAGCAGCACAACTGGGCTAGCGGGAGGGCCCCACGAGCAGTACTTC
CDR3aa: CASSTTGLAGGPHEQYF

d_gene: .
j_gene: TRBJ1-1
v_gene: TRBV7-3
abundance: .
len: 13
CDR3nt: TGTGCCAGCAGCTCACAGGGGAACACTGAAGCTTTCTTT
CDR3aa: CASSSQGNTEAFF

d_gene: .
j_gene: TRBJ1-1
v_gene: TRBV7-2
abundance: .
len: 14
CDR3nt: TGTGCCAGCAATCTCAGGGGAGGAAACACTGAAGCTTTCTTT
CDR3aa: CASNLRGGNTEAFF

d_gene: TRBD1
j_gene: TRBJ1-4
v_gene: TRBV25-1
abundance: few
len: 13
CDR3nt: TGTGCCAGCAGGACAGGGGAGGCGGAGAAACTGTTTTTT
CDR3aa: CASRTGEAEKLFF

d_gene: TRBD1
j_gene: TRBJ1-5
v_gene: TRBV18
abundance: .
len: 14
CDR3nt: TGTGCCAGCTCACGACAGGGGATAGATCAGCCCCAGCATTTT
CDR3aa: CASSRQGIDQPQHF

d_gene: TRBD1
j_gene: TRBJ2-5
v_gene: TRBV7-6
abundance: .
len: 15
CDR3nt: TGTGCCAGCAGCGAGAATACAGGGGTCCAAGAGACCCAGTACTTC
CDR3aa: CASSENTGVQETQYF

d_gene: TRBD2
j_gene: TRBJ2-5
v_gene: TRBV11-2
abundance: .
len: 15
CDR3nt: TGTGCCAGCAGCTCAGGACTAGCGGGAGGAGAGACCCAGTACTTC
CDR3aa: CASSSGLAGGETQYF

d_gene: .
j_gene: TRBJ1-5
v_gene: TRBV9
abundance: few
len: 15
CDR3nt: TGTGCCAGCAGCGTAGAACCCCATCCCAATCAGCCCCAGCATTTT
CDR3aa: CASSVEPHPNQPQHF

d_gene: .
j_gene: TRBJ1-6
v_gene: TRBV5-5
abundance: .
len: 15
CDR3nt: TGTGCCAGCAGCTCCGAGCGGGGACATCATTCACCCCTCCACTTT
CDR3aa: CASSSERGHHSPLHF

d_gene: TRBD1
j_gene: TRBJ2-1
v_gene: TRBV5-1
abundance: .
len: 17
CDR3nt: TGCGCCAGCAGCTTGGCAGGGGGCTCTGGCTCCTACAATGAGCAGTTCTTC
CDR3aa: CASSLAGGSGSYNEQFF

d_gene: TRBD2
j_gene: TRBJ2-2
v_gene: TRBV7-2
abundance: .
len: 19
CDR3nt: TGTGCCAGCAGAATGACGGGTCTAGCGGGGACGAGGGGTACCGGGGAGCTGTTTTTT
CDR3aa: CASRMTGLAGTRGTGELFF

d_gene: TRBD2
j_gene: TRBJ2-1
v_gene: TRBV19
abundance: .
len: 15
CDR3nt: TGTGCCAGTAGTCCAGCGGGGGGGACCTACAATGAGCAGTTCTTC
CDR3aa: CASSPAGGTYNEQFF